This record concerns one T cell receptor (beta chain) sequence. Its cognate antigen is unknown. Germline CDR1 KGHDR, CDR2 SFDVKD. The length of the CDR3 is 13 residues. This entry belongs to a study of monozygotic twins with inflammatory bowel disease. The study, taken as a whole, reports: TCRbeta inverse Simpson diversity was decreased in IBD patients versus healthy co-twins. Fewer shared clonotypes with others were found in IBD patients than in healthy twins, especially with disease activity. Varying immunosuppressive regimens may have increased patient repertoire variability.

Molecular identifiers with 6-nucleotide sample barcodes were added during cDNA synthesis via template switching. For each CDR3 protein, TCRdb gives one entry from its re-call of the 5' RACE reads, without DNA. This sample lists 400,000 to 500,000 distinct CDR3 sequences; its ten largest clones have approximately 2.3%. J is TRBJ2-2 and V is TRBV24-1; with no DNA, the TCRdb D assignment of TRBD1 cannot be verified. Sequencing was carried out using blood. This TCR was recovered from a human donor with ulcerative colitis or Crohn's disease, or a healthy co-twin of an affected twin (not recorded which). The CDR3 loop is CATSDPFRGELFF.